This T cell receptor (beta chain) was captured by sequencing in a study of shared T cell receptors in the human thymus. Libraries were prepared by immunoSEQ multiplex PCR; TCRdb keeps only in-frame clonotypes and omits some of them. This sample has hundreds of thousands of clones, with around 89% found just once. V was clipped by 5 bases and J by 1 base, with 18 bases between them. The CDR3 spans 16 residues. The germline gives CDR1 MDHEN, CDR2 SYDVKM. Another study also made use of these data, one on human thymus T cells. As that study records: Each of the donors was a healthy Finnish infant who was undergoing open corrective cardiac surgery for congenital heart defects. Thymic tissue was derived from resections collected during corrective heart surgery. Thymic and blood repertoires appeared to carry a bias in their V and J gene usage. Thymic repertoires from unrelated individuals overlapped highly, related research reported.

This clonotype was sampled from a boy under two years old with a congenital heart defect. Sequencing used thymocytes. The chain uses TRBV28 and TRBJ2-7, with TRBD1 as a possible D gene (7 bases). The CDR3 region is CASSPPRTGGSYEQYF. CDR3 nucleotide sequence: TGTGCCAGCAGTCCACCCAGGACAGGAGGGTCCTACGAGCAGTACTTC.